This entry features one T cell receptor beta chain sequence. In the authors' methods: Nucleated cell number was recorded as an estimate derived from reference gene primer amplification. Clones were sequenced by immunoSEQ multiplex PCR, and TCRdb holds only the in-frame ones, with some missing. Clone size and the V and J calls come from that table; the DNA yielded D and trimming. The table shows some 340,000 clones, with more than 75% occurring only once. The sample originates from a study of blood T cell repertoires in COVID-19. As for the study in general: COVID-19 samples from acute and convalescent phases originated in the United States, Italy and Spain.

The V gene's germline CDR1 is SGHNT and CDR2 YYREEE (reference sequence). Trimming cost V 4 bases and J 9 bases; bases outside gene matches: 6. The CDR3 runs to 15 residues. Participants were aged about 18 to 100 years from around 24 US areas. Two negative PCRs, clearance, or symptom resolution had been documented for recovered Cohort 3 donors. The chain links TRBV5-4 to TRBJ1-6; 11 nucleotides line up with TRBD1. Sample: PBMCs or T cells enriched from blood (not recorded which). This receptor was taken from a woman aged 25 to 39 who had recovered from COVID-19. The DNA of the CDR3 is TGTGCCAGCAGCGAGGACAGGGGGCAGATTTCACCCCTCCACTTT. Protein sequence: CASSEDRGQISPLHF.